One and the same sample provided the 19 T cell receptor beta chains below, sequenced in a study of OX40 agonist ivuxolimab in advanced cancers. This table comes from immunoSEQ multiplex PCR, and its TCRdb copy is limited to in-frame clones, with some not included. The data show about 68,000 clones, 65% to 90% seen once. Sequencing used CD4+ or CD8+ T cells sorted from blood, obtained in a trial of the OX40 agonist ivuxolimab. Receptors were obtained from an adult with an advanced solid tumor such as melanoma, head and neck, liver or kidney cancer.

This chain uses TRBV11-2 with TRBJ1-2; D gene unclear. The CDR3 runs 14 residues. The germline V gene encodes CDR1 SGHAT and CDR2 FQNNGV. Trimming left V 3 bases short and J 6 bases short, with 14 bases between. Here the CDR3 DNA reads TGTGCCAGCAGCTTTGGCGGTTCGCTTGATGGCTACACCTTC. It yields the protein CASSFGGSLDGYTF.

The V gene is TRBV5-4, the J gene TRBJ2-4; TRBD2 aligns across 8 bases. From germline, CDR1 is SGHNT and CDR2 YYREEE (reference sequence). V lost 4 bases and J lost 2; bases outside the gene matches: 14. The CDR3 covers 18 residues. The CDR3 sequence: CASSAGTRARGSKNIQYF. The CDR3 DNA is TGTGCCAGCAGCGCCGGGACTAGGGCGCGGGGGTCCAAAAACATTCAGTACTTC.

V gene TRBV15 combines with J gene TRBJ2-5; D call uncertain. Germline CDR1 LNHNV, CDR2 YYDKDF (reference sequence). Trimming stripped 2 bases from V and 0 bases from J, with 16 bases between. The CDR3 spans 17 residues. CDR3 region: CATSRTKRLEYQETQYF. CDR3 nucleotides: TGTGCCACCAGCAGAACAAAGCGCCTCGAGTACCAAGAGACCCAGTACTTC. The full variable domain, in which reference TRBV15 and TRBJ2-5 provide the parts outside the CDR3, is DAMVIQNPRYQVTQFGKPVTLSCSQTLNHNVMYWYQQKSSQAPKLLFHYYDKDFNNEADTPDNFQSRRPNTSFCFLDIRSPGLGDTAMYLCATSRTKRLEYQETQYFGPGTRLLVL.

The chain links TRBV30 to TRBJ2-2; TRBD2 might be the D (6 bases). The CDR3 runs to 14 residues. V was pared by 5 bases and J by 1 base, with 11 bases between. Germline CDR1 GTSNPN, CDR2 SVGIG (reference sequence). CDR3 DNA: TGTGCCTGGGAATGGGGGGAGAACACCGGGGAGCTGTTTTTT. It specifies CAWEWGENTGELFF.

This clone was observed once. The chain uses TRBV29-1 and TRBJ2-7, with 12 bases matching TRBD1. Germline lookup yields CDR1 SQVTM and CDR2 ANQGSEA. J lost 2 bases, V lost 5 bases, and 7 bases had no gene match. The CDR3 spans 15 residues. The chain's CDR3 is CSVSLWDRGPYEQYF. The CDR3 nucleotides read TGCAGCGTTTCTCTCTGGGACAGGGGGCCCTACGAGCAGTACTTC.

A word on this clone: A junction end diverges from the germline sequence, so it may reflect a read error. The CDR3: CASSLGSGSYGYTF. CDR3 nucleotides: TGTGCCAGCAGTTTAGGGTCAGGGTCCTATGGCTACACCTTC. The V and J genes are TRBV7-8 and TRBJ1-2, with D possibly TRBD1 on 5 matching bases. Germline CDR1 and CDR2: SGHVS and FQNEAQ. The CDR3 contains 14 residues.

V and J are TRBV7-3 and TRBJ2-7; D gene unclear. Germline CDR1 and CDR2: SGHTA and FQGTGA. V was cut by 4 bases and J by 7 bases, with 20 bases left in between. This CDR3 spans 15 amino acids. The CDR3 sequence: CASSSLQGDLGEQYF. The CDR3 coding sequence is TGTGCCAGCAGCTCACTCCAAGGCGACCTGGGGGAGCAGTACTTC.

The chain links TRBV6-1 to TRBJ2-7; 9 bases fit TRBD1. Germline V gene sequence: CDR1 MNHNS, CDR2 SASEGT. There are 14 residues in the CDR3. V lost 7 bases and J lost 2; bases outside the gene matches: 6. The CDR3 DNA follows: TGTGCCAGCACCCGGGACAGGGAAGCCTACGAGCAGTACTTC. This codes for CASTRDREAYEQYF.

The chain is built from TRBV7-3 and TRBJ2-1; 8 bases are a match to TRBD2. Germline-derived CDR1 and CDR2 are SGHTA and FQGTGA. The V segment lost 9 bases and the J segment 1 base; nucleotides outside the gene matches: 5. The CDR3 totals 14 residues. CDR3 sequence (DNA): TGTGCCAGTAGAAGCGGGAGTTCCTACAATGAGCAGTTCTTC. This encodes CASRSGSSYNEQFF.

The chain carries TRBV11-3 and TRBJ2-3; 7 nucleotides match TRBD2. Trimming took 1 base from V and 2 from J; bases not matched to a gene: 3. The length of the CDR3 is 15 residues. Germline CDR1 is SGHNT and CDR2 is YENEEA. The CDR3: CASSLGLAATDTQYF. The CDR3 region has the DNA TGTGCCAGCAGCTTAGGGCTAGCGGCCACAGATACGCAGTATTTT.

The V call is TRBV29-1, the J call TRBJ2-5; 7 bases line up with TRBD2. The DNA matches TRBJ2-7 better at its end, which makes the J call doubtful. The CDR3 is 14 residues long. Germline CDR1 is SQVTM and CDR2 is ANQGSEA. The CDR3 spells CSVEVGRERNEQYF. Written as DNA, the CDR3 is TGCAGCGTTGAAGTAGGGCGGGAGAGGAACGAGCAGTACTTC.

The chain is built from TRBV29-1 and TRBJ2-1; TRBD2 is a possible D gene (6 bases). V was clipped by 2 bases and J by 2 bases, with 7 bases between them. The germline V gene has CDR1 SQVTM and CDR2 ANQGSEA. The CDR3 runs 13 residues. The CDR3: CSVEPSAYNEQFF. The DNA for the CDR3 is TGCAGCGTTGAACCTAGCGCCTACAATGAGCAGTTCTTC.

This clone appeared a few times. This chain joins TRBV15 and TRBJ2-5; D ambiguous. Germline values: CDR1 LNHNV, CDR2 YYDKDF (reference sequence). CDR3 size: 14 residues. The V and J ends lost 0 bases and 7 bases respectively, with 12 bases between them. The CDR3 reads CATSRDVHEGTQYF. For the CDR3, the DNA is TGTGCCACCAGCAGAGATGTACATGAAGGGACCCAGTACTTC.

The chain has TRBV19 and TRBJ1-4, with a tentative D call TRBD1 (5 bases). From germline, CDR1 is LNHDA and CDR2 SQIVND (reference sequence). This CDR3 spans 14 amino acids. V gave up 6 bases and J gave up 5 bases, with 13 bases separating them. CDR3: CASSMGVGNEKLFF. CDR3 sequence (DNA): TGTGCCAGTAGCATGGGGGTAGGGAATGAAAAACTGTTTTTT.

The chain uses TRBV18 and TRBJ2-5, with a tentative D call TRBD1 (6 bases). Germline V gene lookup returns CDR1 KGHSH and CDR2 LQKENI. The CDR3 is 13 amino acids. V lost 3 bases to trimming and J lost 3 bases, with 8 bases between them. Here the CDR3 DNA reads TGTGCCAGCTCACCGGACAGCAAAGAGACCCAGTACTTC. Translating it yields CASSPDSKETQYF.

The V and J genes are TRBV19 and TRBJ1-1; perhaps TRBD1 as D (6 bases). Germline V gene data show CDR1 as LNHDA and CDR2 as SQIVND (reference sequence). The germline V and J ends were trimmed by 1 base and 4 bases, with 13 bases remaining between them. The CDR3 length is 15 residues. The CDR3 here is CASSIGQGLGTEAFF. The CDR3 DNA is TGTGCCAGTAGTATAGGTCAGGGGTTGGGCACTGAAGCTTTCTTT. Full variable domain (missing parts from reference TRBV19 and TRBJ1-1): DGGITQSPKYLFRKEGQNVTLSCEQNLNHDAMYWYRQDPGQGLRLIYYSQIVNDFQKGDIAEGYSVSREKKESFPLTVTSAQKNPTAFYLCASSIGQGLGTEAFFGQGTRLTVV.

J is TRBJ2-1 and V is TRBV7-2, with a possible D match to TRBD1 (6 bases). The ends were cut back, 0 bases at V and 12 bases at J, with 12 bases in the middle. CDR3 length: 13 amino acids. From germline, CDR1 is SGHTA and CDR2 FQGNSA. The CDR3 nucleotides are TGTGCCAGCAGCTTAGCGGGCAGGGGTGGGCAGTTCTTC. This codes for CASSLAGRGGQFF.

V usage is TRBV2 and J usage is TRBJ2-7, with 7 bases fitting TRBD2. Germline CDR1 and CDR2: SNHLY and FYNNEI. The CDR3 covers 14 residues. V gave up 4 bases and J gave up 2 bases; unmatched junction bases: 5. Here the CDR3 DNA reads TGTGCCAGCAGTGCGGCTAGCGGTCCCTACGAGCAGTACTTC. As protein: CASSAASGPYEQYF.

The rearrangement links TRBV5-1 to TRBJ1-1; D possibly corresponds to TRBD1 (5 bases). The CDR3 has 15 amino acids. CDR1 SGHRS and CDR2 YFSETQ come from the germline V gene. V shed 2 bases and J shed 5 bases, with 16 bases lying between them. The CDR3 is CASSFGGSRETEAFF. CDR3 DNA sequence: TGCGCCAGCAGCTTCGGGGGGTCTCGAGAAACTGAAGCTTTCTTT.